The source of this T cell receptor beta chain is a study of cytomegalovirus exposure and HLA in healthy donors. Whole-study findings and limits: The study dropped some indistinguishable V segments, TRBV6-2 and TRBV6-3 among them. A later look showed TCR association rates differing by HLA locus, highest for DRB1 and lowest for HLA-C. The study designated about 180 TCR beta chains cytomegalovirus-associated.

As regards this clone: Its specificity is unknown.

The CDR3 covers 17 residues. V lost 4 bases and J lost 0; bases outside the gene matches: 10. Germline V gives CDR1 SGHRS, CDR2 YFSETQ. Both 60 Vbeta primers and 13 Jbeta primers went into the PCR. Some clones are missing from TCRdb's copy, which holds only in-frame ones; the method was immunoSEQ multiplex PCR. The table records around 100,000 clones, roughly 85% of them present only once. Sequencing was done on a sample of PBMCs. The rearrangement joins TRBV5-1 to TRBJ2-3; 8 bases map to TRBD2. The TCR originated in a woman in her thirties or forties in good health and CMV-seronegative. The CDR3 loop reads CASSRGGWDPSTDTQYF. CDR3 nucleotides: TGCGCCAGCAGCCGGGGGGGGTGGGACCCTAGCACAGATACGCAGTATTTT.